This TCR beta chain was sequenced during a study of T cells in Graves' hyperthyroidism and ophthalmopathy. Whole-study context: Peripheral blood was drawn at first diagnosis, prior to all treatment.

Whole-study findings and limits: In the blood, most expanded thyroid clonotypes above 0.001 appeared as well.

This clonotype was observed many times. The antigen is not known. An absence of ophthalmopathy progression within 18 months meant stable Graves' hyperthyroidism. Patients between 18 and 65 years old had hyperthyroidism, newly diagnosed and lasting under 2 months. It was RNA transcripts that yielded the amplified TCR beta CDR3 regions. RT-PCR in the first round (using the HTBI primer set) targeted the TCR CDR3. TCRdb ran MiXCR on the multiplex PCR reads and lists one entry per CDR3 protein. The table has about 560,000 distinct CDR3 sequences, roughly a sixth seen once. This CDR3 is 14 amino acids long. The V gene lost 5 bases and the J gene lost 1 base, with 10 bases spanning the gap. The germline CDR1 and CDR2 sequences are MDHEN and SYDVKM.

V and J are TRBV28 and TRBJ2-3, with no clear D. The clonotype comes from a woman between 18 and 30 years old with Graves' hyperthyroidism. The sample comprised blood. CDR3 residues: CASSTPQGTDTQYF. CDR3 nucleotide sequence: TGTGCCAGCAGTACCCCTCAGGGCACAGATACGCAGTATTTT.